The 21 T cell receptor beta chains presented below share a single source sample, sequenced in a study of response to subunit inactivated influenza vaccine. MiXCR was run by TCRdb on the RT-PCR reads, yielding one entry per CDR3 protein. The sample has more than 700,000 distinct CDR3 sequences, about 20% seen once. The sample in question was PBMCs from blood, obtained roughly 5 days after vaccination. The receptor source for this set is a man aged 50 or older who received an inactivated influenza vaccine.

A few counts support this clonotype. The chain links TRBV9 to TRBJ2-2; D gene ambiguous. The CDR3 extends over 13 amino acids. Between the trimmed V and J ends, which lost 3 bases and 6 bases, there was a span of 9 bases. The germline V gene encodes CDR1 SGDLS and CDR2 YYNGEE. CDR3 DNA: TGTGCCAGCAGCGCCACGGGTGCCGGGGAGCTGTTTTTT. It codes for CASSATGAGELFF. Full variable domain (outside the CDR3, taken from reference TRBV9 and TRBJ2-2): DSGVTQTPKHLITATGQRVTLRCSPRSGDLSVYWYQQSLDQGLQFLIQYYNGEERAKGNILERFSAQQFPDLHSELNLSSLELGDSALYFCASSATGAGELFFGEGSRLTVL.

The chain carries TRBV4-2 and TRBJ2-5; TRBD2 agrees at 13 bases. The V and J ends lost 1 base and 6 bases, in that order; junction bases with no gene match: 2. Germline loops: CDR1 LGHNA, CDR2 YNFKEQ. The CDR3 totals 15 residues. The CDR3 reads CASSQGTSGRQTQYF. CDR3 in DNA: TGTGCCAGCAGCCAAGGGACTAGCGGGAGACAGACCCAGTACTTC.

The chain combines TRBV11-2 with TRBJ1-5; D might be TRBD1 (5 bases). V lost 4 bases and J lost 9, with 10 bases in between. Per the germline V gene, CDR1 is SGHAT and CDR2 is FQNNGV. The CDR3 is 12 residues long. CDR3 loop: CASSSGRGPQHF. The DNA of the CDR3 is TGTGCCAGCAGCTCCGGGAGGGGGCCCCAGCATTTT.

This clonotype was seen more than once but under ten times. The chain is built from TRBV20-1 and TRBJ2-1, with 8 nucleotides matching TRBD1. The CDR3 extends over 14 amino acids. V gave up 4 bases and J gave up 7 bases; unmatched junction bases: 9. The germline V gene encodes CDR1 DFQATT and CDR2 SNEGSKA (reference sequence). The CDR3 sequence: CSAKRQGYQNEQFF. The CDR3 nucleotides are TGCAGTGCTAAGAGACAGGGGTACCAAAATGAGCAGTTCTTC.

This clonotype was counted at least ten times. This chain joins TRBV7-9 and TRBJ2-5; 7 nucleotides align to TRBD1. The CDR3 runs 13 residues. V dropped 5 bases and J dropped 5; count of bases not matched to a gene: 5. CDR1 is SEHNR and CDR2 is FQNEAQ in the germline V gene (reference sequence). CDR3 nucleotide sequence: TGTGCCAGCAGCGGGACAGTGGGGGAGACCCAGTACTTC. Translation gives CASSGTVGETQYF. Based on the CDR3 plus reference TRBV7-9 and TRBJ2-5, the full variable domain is DTGVSQNPRHKITKRGQNVTFRCDPISEHNRLYWYRQTLGQGPEFLTYFQNEAQLEKSRLLSDRFSAERPKGSFSTLEIQRTEQGDSAMYLCASSGTVGETQYFGPGTRLLVL.

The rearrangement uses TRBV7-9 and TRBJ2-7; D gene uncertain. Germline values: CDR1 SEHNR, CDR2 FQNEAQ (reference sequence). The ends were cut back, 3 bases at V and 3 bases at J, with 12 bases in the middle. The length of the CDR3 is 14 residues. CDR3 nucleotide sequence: TGTGCCAGCAGCTTCCTCTCACCCCTCTACGAGCAGTACTTC. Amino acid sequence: CASSFLSPLYEQYF.

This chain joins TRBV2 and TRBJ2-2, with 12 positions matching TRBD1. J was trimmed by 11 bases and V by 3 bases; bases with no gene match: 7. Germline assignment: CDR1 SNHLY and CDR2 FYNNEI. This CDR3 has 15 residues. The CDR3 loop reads CASSDPGTGGIELFF. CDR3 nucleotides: TGTGCCAGCAGTGACCCCGGGACAGGGGGCATCGAGCTGTTTTTT.

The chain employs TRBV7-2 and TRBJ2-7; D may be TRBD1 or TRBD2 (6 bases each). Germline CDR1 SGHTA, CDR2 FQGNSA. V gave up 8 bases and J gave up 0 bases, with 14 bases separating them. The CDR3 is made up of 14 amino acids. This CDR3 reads CASGGGESSYEQYF. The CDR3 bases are TGTGCCAGCGGGGGCGGGGAGAGCTCCTACGAGCAGTACTTC.

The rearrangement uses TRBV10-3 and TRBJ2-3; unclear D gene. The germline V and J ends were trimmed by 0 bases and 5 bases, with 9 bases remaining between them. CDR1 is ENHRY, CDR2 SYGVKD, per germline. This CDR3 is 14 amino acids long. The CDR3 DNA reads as TGTGCCATCAGTGAGTCGGCAATAGGAGATACGCAGTATTTT. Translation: CAISESAIGDTQYF.

CDR3 residues: CASSSFLTQSYEQYF. The CDR3 bases are TGCGCCAGCAGCTCCTTCCTGACTCAATCCTACGAGCAGTACTTC. The rearrangement uses TRBV5-1 and TRBJ2-7; D gene uncertain. CDR3 size: 15 residues. The V and J ends lost 3 bases and 1 base respectively, with 14 bases between them. Germline V lookup: CDR1 SGHRS, CDR2 YFSETQ.

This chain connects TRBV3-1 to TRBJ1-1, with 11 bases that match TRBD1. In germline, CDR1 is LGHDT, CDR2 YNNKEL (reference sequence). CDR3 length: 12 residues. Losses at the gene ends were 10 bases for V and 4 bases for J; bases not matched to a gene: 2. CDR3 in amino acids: CATGTGGTEAFF. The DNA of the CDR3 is TGTGCCACCGGGACAGGGGGCACTGAAGCTTTCTTT.

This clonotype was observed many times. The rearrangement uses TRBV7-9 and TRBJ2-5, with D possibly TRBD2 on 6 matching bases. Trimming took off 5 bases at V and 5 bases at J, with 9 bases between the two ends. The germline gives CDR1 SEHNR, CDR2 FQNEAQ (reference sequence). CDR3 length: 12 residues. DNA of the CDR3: TGTGCCAGCAGCGGACTATCGGAGACCCAGTACTTC. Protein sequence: CASSGLSETQYF. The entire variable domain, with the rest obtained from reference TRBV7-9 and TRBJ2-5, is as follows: DTGVSQNPRHKITKRGQNVTFRCDPISEHNRLYWYRQTLGQGPEFLTYFQNEAQLEKSRLLSDRFSAERPKGSFSTLEIQRTEQGDSAMYLCASSGLSETQYFGPGTRLLVL.

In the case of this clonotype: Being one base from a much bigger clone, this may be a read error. CDR3 loop: CACSAGRYEQYF. DNA for the CDR3: TGTGCCTGCAGTGCCGGACGCTACGAGCAGTACTTC. The chain is built from TRBV12-3 or TRBV12-4 and TRBJ2-7; D remains ambiguous. The CDR3 contains 12 residues.

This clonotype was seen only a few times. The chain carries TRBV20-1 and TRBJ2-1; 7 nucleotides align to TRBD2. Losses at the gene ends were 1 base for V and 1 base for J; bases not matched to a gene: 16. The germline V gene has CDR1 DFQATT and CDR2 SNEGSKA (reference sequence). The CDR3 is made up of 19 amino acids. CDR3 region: CSARVWGGAGRKSYNEQFF. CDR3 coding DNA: TGCAGTGCTAGAGTATGGGGGGGAGCGGGCCGGAAGTCCTACAATGAGCAGTTCTTC.

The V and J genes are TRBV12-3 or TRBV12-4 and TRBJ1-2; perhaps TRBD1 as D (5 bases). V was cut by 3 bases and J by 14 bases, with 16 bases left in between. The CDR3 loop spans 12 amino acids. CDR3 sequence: CASSFPGTGVTF. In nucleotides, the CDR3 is TGTGCCAGCAGTTTCCCCGGGACGGGAGTAACCTTC.

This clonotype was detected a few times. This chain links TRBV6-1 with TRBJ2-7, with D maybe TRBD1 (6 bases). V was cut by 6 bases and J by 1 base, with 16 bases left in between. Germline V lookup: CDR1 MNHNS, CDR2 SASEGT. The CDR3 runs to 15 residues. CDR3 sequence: CASRELDSLSYEQYF. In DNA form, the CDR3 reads TGTGCCAGCAGAGAACTGGACAGCTTATCCTACGAGCAGTACTTC.

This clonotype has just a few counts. The CDR3 region has the DNA TGTGCCAGCAGTTACAGGGGGGTTGTACTCGACAATGAGCAGTTCTTC. Residues: CASSYRGVVLDNEQFF. This sequence joins TRBV6-5 and TRBJ2-1; D may correspond to TRBD1 or TRBD2 (6 bases each). Trimming pared 2 bases from V and 5 bases from J, leaving 16 bases between. CDR3 size: 16 residues. Germline V gene sequence: CDR1 MNHEY, CDR2 SVGAGI.

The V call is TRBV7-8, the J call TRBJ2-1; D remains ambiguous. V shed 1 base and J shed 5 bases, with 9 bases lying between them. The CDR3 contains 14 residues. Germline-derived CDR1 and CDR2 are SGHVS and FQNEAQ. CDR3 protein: CASSLEPLNNEQFF. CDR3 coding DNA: TGTGCCAGCAGCTTAGAACCGCTCAACAATGAGCAGTTCTTC.

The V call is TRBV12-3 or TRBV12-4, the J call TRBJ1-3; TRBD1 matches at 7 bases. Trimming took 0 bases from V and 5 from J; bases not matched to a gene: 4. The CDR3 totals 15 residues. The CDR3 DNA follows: TGTGCCAGCAGTTTAGCCGGGACAGCGAGAAACACCATATATTTT. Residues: CASSLAGTARNTIYF.

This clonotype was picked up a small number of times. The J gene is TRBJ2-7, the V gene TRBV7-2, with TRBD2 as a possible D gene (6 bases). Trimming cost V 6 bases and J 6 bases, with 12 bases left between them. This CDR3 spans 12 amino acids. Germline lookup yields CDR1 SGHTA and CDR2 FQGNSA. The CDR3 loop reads CASSSLAREQYF. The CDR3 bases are TGTGCCAGCAGTTCACTAGCCCGCGAGCAGTACTTC.

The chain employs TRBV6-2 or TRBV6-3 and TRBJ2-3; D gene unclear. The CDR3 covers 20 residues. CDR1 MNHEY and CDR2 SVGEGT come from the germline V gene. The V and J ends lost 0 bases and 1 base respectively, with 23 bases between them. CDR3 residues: CASSYSARVHTLFGTDTQYF. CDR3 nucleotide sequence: TGTGCCAGCAGTTACTCCGCCCGTGTTCATACTTTATTCGGCACAGATACGCAGTATTTT.